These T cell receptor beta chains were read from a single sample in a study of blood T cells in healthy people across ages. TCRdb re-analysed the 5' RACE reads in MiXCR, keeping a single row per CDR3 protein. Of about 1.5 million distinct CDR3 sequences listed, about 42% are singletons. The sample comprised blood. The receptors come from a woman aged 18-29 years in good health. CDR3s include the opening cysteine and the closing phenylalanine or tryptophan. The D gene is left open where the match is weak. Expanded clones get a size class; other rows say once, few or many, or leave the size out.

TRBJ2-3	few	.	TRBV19	TGTGCCAGTAGTATATCCACCCCTAAGAGGGGCGGGGCGGCCAGGTATTTT	CASSISTPKRGGAARYF
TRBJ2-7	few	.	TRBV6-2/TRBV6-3	TGTGCCAGCACCGGACTCGGGGTTTACGAGCAGTACTTC	CASTGLGVYEQYF
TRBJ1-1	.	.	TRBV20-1	TGCAGTGCCAGCCCAATCGGGGGAGGGAACACTGAAGCTTTCTTT	CSASPIGGGNTEAFF
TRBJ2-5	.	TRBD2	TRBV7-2	TGTGCCAGCAGCTTAGGGGGCAGCGGGGGGCGTGAGCAGTACTTC	CASSLGGSGGREQYF
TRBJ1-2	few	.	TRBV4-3	TGCGCCAGCAGCGAAGGATCGTCGGGACATCTTGGCTACACCTTC	CASSEGSSGHLGYTF
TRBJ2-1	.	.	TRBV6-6	TGTGCCAGCAGTTATTTGAGGGCGGAGTTCTTC	CASSYLRAEFF
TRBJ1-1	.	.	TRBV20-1	TGCAGTGCTCCGGTCCCAGGGAGAGCGGCTGAAGCTTTCTTT	CSAPVPGRAAEAFF
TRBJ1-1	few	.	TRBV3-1	TGTGCCAGCAGCCACACGGGGGGGGCCGGAATGGAAGCTTTCTTT	CASSHTGGAGMEAFF
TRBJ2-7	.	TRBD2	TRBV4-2	TGTGCCAACAGCCAAGAGCCAGTAGCGGGGCCCTACAATGAGCAGTACTTC	CANSQEPVAGPYNEQYF
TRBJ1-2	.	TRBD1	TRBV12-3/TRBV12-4	TGTGCCAGCAGTTTAACGCCACAGGGGTCCTGTGGCTACACCTTC	CASSLTPQGSCGYTF
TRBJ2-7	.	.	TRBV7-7	TGTGCTAGCAGCTATGCCCACCGACTAGTCCACGAGCAGTACTTC	CASSYAHRLVHEQYF
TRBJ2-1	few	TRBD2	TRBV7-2	TGTGCCAGCAGCTTATGGACTAGCCTTGACAATGAGCAGTTCTTC	CASSLWTSLDNEQFF
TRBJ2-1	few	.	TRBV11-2	TGTGCCAGCAGCTTAGCCCTGCGGGCCAATGAGCAGTTCTTC	CASSLALRANEQFF
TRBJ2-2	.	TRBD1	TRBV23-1	TGCGCCTCCGAGACTCTTCCGGGACAGGGGAACACCGGGGAGCTGTTTTTT	CASETLPGQGNTGELFF
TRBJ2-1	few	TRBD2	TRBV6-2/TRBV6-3	TGTGCCAGCAGTTACTTGCTAGCGGGGTACAATGAGCAGTTCTTC	CASSYLLAGYNEQFF
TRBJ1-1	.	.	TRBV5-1	TGCGCCAGCAGACCCGGGACACCCACAGGGACTGAAGCTTTCTTT	CASRPGTPTGTEAFF
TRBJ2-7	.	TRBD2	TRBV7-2	TGTGCCAGCAGCTTGGGAGGGACCGGGACTAGCTCCTACGAGCAGTACTTC	CASSLGGTGTSSYEQYF
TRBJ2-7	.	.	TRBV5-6	TGTGCCAGCAGCACTATGGGGTTCTCCTACGAGCAGTACTTC	CASSTMGFSYEQYF
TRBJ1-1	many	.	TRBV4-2	TGTGCCAGCAGCCACTGGGGGACTGAAGCTTTCTTT	CASSHWGTEAFF
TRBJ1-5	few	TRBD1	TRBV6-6	TGTGCCAGCGGACAGGGTGTCCAGCCCCAGCATTTT	CASGQGVQPQHF
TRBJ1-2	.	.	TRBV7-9	TGTGCCAGCAGCTTAGACACACCCTATGGCTGCACCTTC	CASSLDTPYGCTF
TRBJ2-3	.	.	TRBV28	TGTGCCAGCAGTTTTCCCGTGAGACTGTTTTCGAGCACAGATACGCAGTATTTT	CASSFPVRLFSSTDTQYF
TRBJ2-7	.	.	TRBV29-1	TGCAGCGTAGAAGGACCTCCCAATGAGCAGTACTTC	CSVEGPPNEQYF
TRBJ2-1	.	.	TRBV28	TGTGCCAGCAGTTCCCCCCCCTGGGAGCGGGTCTCCTACAATGAGCAGTTCTTC	CASSSPPWERVSYNEQFF